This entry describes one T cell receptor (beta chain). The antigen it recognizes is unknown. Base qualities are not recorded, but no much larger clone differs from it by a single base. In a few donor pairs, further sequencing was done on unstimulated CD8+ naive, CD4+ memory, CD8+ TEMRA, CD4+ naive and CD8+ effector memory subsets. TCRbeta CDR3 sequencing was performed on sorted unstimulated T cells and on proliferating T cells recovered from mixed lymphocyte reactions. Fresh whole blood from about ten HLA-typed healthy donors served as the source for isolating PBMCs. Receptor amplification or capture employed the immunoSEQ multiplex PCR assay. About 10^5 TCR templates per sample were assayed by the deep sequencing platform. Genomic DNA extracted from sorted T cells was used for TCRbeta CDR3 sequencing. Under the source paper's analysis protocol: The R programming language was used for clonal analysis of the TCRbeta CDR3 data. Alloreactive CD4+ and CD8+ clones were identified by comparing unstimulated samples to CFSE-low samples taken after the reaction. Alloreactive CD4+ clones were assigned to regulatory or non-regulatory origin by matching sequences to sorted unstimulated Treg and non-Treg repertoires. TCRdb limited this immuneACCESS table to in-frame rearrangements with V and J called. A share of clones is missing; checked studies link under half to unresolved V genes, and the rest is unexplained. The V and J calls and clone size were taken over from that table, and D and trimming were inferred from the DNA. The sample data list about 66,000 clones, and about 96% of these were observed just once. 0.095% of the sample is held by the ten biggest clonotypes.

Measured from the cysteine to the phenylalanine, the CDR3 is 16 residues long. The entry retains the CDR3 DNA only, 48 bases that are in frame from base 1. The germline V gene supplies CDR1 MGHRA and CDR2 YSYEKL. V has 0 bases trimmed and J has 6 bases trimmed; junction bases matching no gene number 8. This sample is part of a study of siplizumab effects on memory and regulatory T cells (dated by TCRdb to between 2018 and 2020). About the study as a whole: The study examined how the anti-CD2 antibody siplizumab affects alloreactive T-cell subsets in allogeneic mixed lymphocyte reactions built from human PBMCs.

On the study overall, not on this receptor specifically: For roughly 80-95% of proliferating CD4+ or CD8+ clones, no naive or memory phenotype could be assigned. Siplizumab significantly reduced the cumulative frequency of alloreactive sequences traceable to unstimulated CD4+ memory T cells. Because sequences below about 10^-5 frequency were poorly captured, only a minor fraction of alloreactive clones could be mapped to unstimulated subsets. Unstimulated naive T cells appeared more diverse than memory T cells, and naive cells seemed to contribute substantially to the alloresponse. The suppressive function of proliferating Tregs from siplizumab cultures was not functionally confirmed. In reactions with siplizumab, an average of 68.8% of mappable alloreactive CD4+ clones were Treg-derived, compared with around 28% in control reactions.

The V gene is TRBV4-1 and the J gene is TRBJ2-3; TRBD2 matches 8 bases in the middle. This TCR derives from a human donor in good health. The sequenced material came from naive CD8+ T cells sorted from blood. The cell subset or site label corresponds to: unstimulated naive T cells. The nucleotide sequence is TGCGCCAGCAGCCAAGATCTCGGGGGGGATCGCGATACGCAGTATTTT. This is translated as CASSQDLGGDRDTQYF.